This entry lists 29 T cell receptor beta chains sequenced from one sample in a study of neurological immune-mediated disorders. TCRdb re-analysed the 5' RACE reads in MiXCR, keeping a single row per CDR3 protein. Seen here are about 30,000 distinct CDR3 sequences, approximately 5% observed once, and the top ten hold roughly 1.9%. Sequencing was done on a sample of CD4+ T cells from blood. These receptors were collected from a woman in her 50s in good health.

This clonotype was seen ten or more times. The chain combines TRBV20-1 with TRBJ2-7, with 7 bases that match TRBD2. The V gene's germline CDR1 is DFQATT and CDR2 SNEGSKA (reference sequence). The CDR3 runs to 13 residues. Losses at the gene ends were 4 bases for V and 6 bases for J; bases not matched to a gene: 9. CDR3 nucleotide sequence: TGCAGTGCTATCGGACTAGGCGGTCGCGAGCAGTACTTC. As protein: CSAIGLGGREQYF.

Ten or more counts support this clonotype. The chain combines TRBV5-1 with TRBJ2-1, with 7 bases aligning to TRBD1. The germline V gene encodes CDR1 SGHRS and CDR2 YFSETQ. The CDR3 has 13 residues. The V and J ends lost 4 bases and 9 bases, in that order; junction bases with no gene match: 7. CDR3 coding DNA: TGCGCCAGCAGCCTGACAGGGTCGGGTGAGCAGTTCTTC. This gives the protein CASSLTGSGEQFF.

This clonotype was counted at least ten times. This chain links TRBV11-2 with TRBJ2-5; 7 bases are shared with TRBD1. Germline V gene lookup returns CDR1 SGHAT and CDR2 FQNNGV. J gave up 9 bases and V 1 base, and 2 bases lay outside the gene matches. The CDR3 has 12 amino acids. The CDR3 spells CASSLVRGPQYF. The CDR3 bases are TGTGCCAGCAGCTTAGTGAGGGGGCCCCAGTACTTC.

This clonotype is medium-sized in the sample. The chain carries TRBV15 and TRBJ2-3; 11 positions match TRBD2. Germline CDR1 is LNHNV and CDR2 is YYDKDF (reference sequence). J gave up 7 bases and V 0 bases, and 9 bases lay outside the gene matches. This CDR3 contains 17 residues. DNA for the CDR3: TGTGCCACCAGCAGAGATAAACGTCTAGCGGGGGGATATACGCAGTATTTT. This gives the protein CATSRDKRLAGGYTQYF.

There are many counts of this clonotype. This chain links TRBV5-1 with TRBJ1-1; D ambiguous. V gave up 5 bases and J gave up 0 bases, with 14 bases separating them. CDR1 and CDR2 from the germline V gene are SGHRS and YFSETQ. The CDR3 consists of 15 residues. In DNA, the CDR3 is TGCGCCAGCAGACCTCTCGTTCAAATGAACACTGAAGCTTTCTTT. Encoded protein: CASRPLVQMNTEAFF.

This clonotype has a count of ten or more. J is TRBJ2-5 and V is TRBV2; D not certain. Germline V gene lookup returns CDR1 SNHLY and CDR2 FYNNEI. V was pared by 2 bases and J by 5 bases, with 6 bases between. CDR3 length equals 12 residues. The CDR3 DNA sequence: TGTGCCAGCAGTGAAAGTTGGGAGACCCAGTACTTC. Translated, it gives CASSESWETQYF.

In its sample, this clonotype was seen many times. The V call is TRBV18, the J call TRBJ2-5, with a possible D match to TRBD1 (6 bases). The CDR3 sequence is 14 residues long. Germline V CDR1 and CDR2: KGHSH, LQKENI. V was pared by 3 bases and J by 4 bases, with 12 bases between. The CDR3 loop reads CASSPSGERETQYF. The DNA for the CDR3 is TGTGCCAGCTCACCTTCAGGGGAACGAGAGACCCAGTACTTC.

This clonotype appeared many times. In nucleotides, the CDR3 is TGCGCCAGCAGCACAGGGGTCGATGGCGGGGAGCTGTTTTTT. Translated, it gives CASSTGVDGGELFF. V and J are TRBV5-1 and TRBJ2-2; 7 bases fit TRBD1. Germline values: CDR1 SGHRS, CDR2 YFSETQ. V lost 4 bases, J lost 7 bases, and 7 bases stayed unmatched. The CDR3 consists of 14 residues.

This clonotype was counted many times. The V and J genes are TRBV20-1 and TRBJ1-5; no reliable D call. The germline V and J ends were trimmed by 4 bases and 5 bases, with 24 bases remaining between them. Germline assignment: CDR1 DFQATT and CDR2 SNEGSKA (reference sequence). This CDR3 is built from 17 residues. CDR3 coding DNA: TGCAGTGCTAACCCTCATGAGGCCCCCGGGAGGCATCAGCCCCAGCATTTT. It specifies CSANPHEAPGRHQPQHF.

In its sample, this clonotype is medium-sized. The genes are TRBV6-6 and TRBJ2-5; the match to TRBD2 covers 7 bases. J gave up 13 bases and V 5 bases, and 7 bases lay outside the gene matches. CDR3 length equals 11 residues. Germline assignment: CDR1 MNHNY and CDR2 SVGAGI (reference sequence). For the CDR3, the DNA is TGTGCCAGCAGTCCCGGGACTAAAACGTACTTC. Translating it yields CASSPGTKTYF.

The J gene is TRBJ2-7, the V gene TRBV29-1; TRBD1 matches at 8 bases. The germline V gene encodes CDR1 SQVTM and CDR2 ANQGSEA. V shed 6 bases, J shed 1 base, and the junction held 5 bases outside the gene matches. CDR3 length: 13 amino acids. CDR3 loop: CSVTDRVSYEQYF. DNA of the CDR3: TGCAGCGTGACGGACAGGGTATCCTACGAGCAGTACTTC.

This clonotype showed up many times. The chain carries TRBV5-1 and TRBJ2-1; D remains unclear. V was clipped by 3 bases and J by 0 bases, with 7 bases between them. Germline-derived CDR1 and CDR2 are SGHRS and YFSETQ. The CDR3 has 14 residues. As DNA, the CDR3 is TGCGCCAGCAGCTCCATCGGCTCCTACAATGAGCAGTTCTTC. This gives the protein CASSSIGSYNEQFF.

Many counts were recorded for this clonotype. The chain employs TRBV4-1 and TRBJ1-5; TRBD1 is a possible D gene (6 bases). Per germline, CDR1 MGHRA and CDR2 YSYEKL. The CDR3 has 15 amino acids. The V and J ends lost 1 base and 8 bases respectively, with 15 bases between them. The CDR3 here is CASSQGARGREPQHF. DNA for the CDR3: TGCGCCAGCAGCCAAGGGGCCAGGGGCCGGGAGCCCCAGCATTTT.

In this sample, this clonotype turned up many times. V is TRBV7-9 and J is TRBJ1-1, with D perhaps matching TRBD1 (6 bases). Trimming pared 4 bases from V and 6 bases from J, leaving 18 bases between. This CDR3 has 15 amino acids. The germline CDR1 and CDR2 sequences are SEHNR and FQNEAQ (reference sequence). This CDR3 is CASSSTGLSFAEAFF. The CDR3 nucleotides are TGTGCCAGCAGCTCTACAGGGCTGAGTTTCGCTGAAGCTTTCTTT.

This clonotype was found many times. The rearrangement joins TRBV5-6 to TRBJ1-2, with D unresolved. The germline V gene encodes CDR1 SGHDT and CDR2 YYEEEE. V dropped 0 bases and J dropped 3 bases, with 6 bases sitting between them. This CDR3 contains 13 residues. The CDR3 coding sequence is TGTGCCAGCAGCTTGGTGTCACACTATGGCTACACCTTC. This sequence encodes CASSLVSHYGYTF.

This clonotype was observed many times. The chain employs TRBV5-1 and TRBJ2-6; D possibly corresponds to TRBD1 (5 bases). Germline V lookup: CDR1 SGHRS, CDR2 YFSETQ. The CDR3 is made up of 14 amino acids. Trimming shortened V by 0 bases and J by 4 bases, and 5 bases separated the two germline ends. The CDR3 coding sequence is TGCGCCAGCAGCTTGGGACAGGGGGCCAACGTCCTGACTTTC. Translated, it gives CASSLGQGANVLTF.

This clonotype was observed many times. The V and J genes are TRBV24-1 and TRBJ2-1; no firm D call. The CDR3 loop spans 15 amino acids. The germline V gene has CDR1 KGHDR and CDR2 SFDVKD. V was shortened by 3 bases and J by 6 bases, with 14 bases between the two germline ends. CDR3 bases: TGTGCCACCAGTGATGAGGACCTTCTGGGCAATGAGCAGTTCTTC. Translated: CATSDEDLLGNEQFF.

The chain carries TRBV30 and TRBJ1-1, with a tentative D call TRBD1 (5 bases). Between the trimmed V and J ends, which lost 3 bases and 1 base, there was a span of 15 bases. The CDR3 is 15 residues long. Germline V CDR1 and CDR2: GTSNPN, SVGIG (reference sequence). DNA for the CDR3: TGTGCCTGGAGCCGGGGGGTCGGGAGGAACACTGAAGCTTTCTTT. This gives the protein CAWSRGVGRNTEAFF.

This clonotype is termed medium-sized. The chain has TRBV20-1 and TRBJ2-6; maybe TRBD2 (6 bases). Per the germline V gene, CDR1 is DFQATT and CDR2 is SNEGSKA (reference sequence). The CDR3 has 18 residues. Trimming took 5 bases from V and 0 from J, leaving 20 bases between them. The CDR3 region is CSAGRRDGSPSGANVLTF. The CDR3 nucleotides are TGCAGTGCTGGCAGGCGGGATGGATCGCCCTCTGGGGCCAACGTCCTGACTTTC.

This clonotype has only a few counts. The chain employs TRBV12-3 or TRBV12-4 and TRBJ2-1; TRBD2 aligns across 9 bases. The CDR3 sequence is 16 residues long. The ends lost 6 bases at V and 8 bases at J; junction bases unmatched: 14. CDR3 bases: TGTGCCAGCAGCCAGTCTAGCGGGGTGATTCGGTATGAGCAGTTCTTC. The encoded protein is CASSQSSGVIRYEQFF.

The genes are TRBV5-1 and TRBJ2-5; 8 nucleotides match TRBD1. Germline V gene lookup returns CDR1 SGHRS and CDR2 YFSETQ. The CDR3 is 15 amino acids. V shed 2 bases, J shed 1 base, and the junction held 4 bases outside the gene matches. The CDR3, as DNA: TGCGCCAGCAGCTTAACAGGGGGTACCCAAGAGACCCAGTACTTC. This encodes CASSLTGGTQETQYF.

The sample holds many counts of this clonotype. J is TRBJ2-7 and V is TRBV29-1, with D possibly being TRBD1 (6 bases). The CDR3 contains 14 residues. Germline V gene sequence: CDR1 SQVTM, CDR2 ANQGSEA. V shed 4 bases and J shed 3 bases, with 16 bases lying between them. The CDR3 here is CSVATGTGIYEQYF. Here the CDR3 DNA reads TGCAGCGTTGCTACAGGGACGGGAATCTACGAGCAGTACTTC.

This clonotype was detected ten times or more. The V call is TRBV3-1, the J call TRBJ2-1, with D tentatively TRBD1 or TRBD2 (7 bases each). CDR1 LGHDT and CDR2 YNNKEL come from the germline V gene (reference sequence). The CDR3 covers 15 residues. Deletions cut 5 bases from V and 6 bases from J, with 17 bases between. The CDR3 spells CASSSQGGHGNEQFF. CDR3 sequence (DNA): TGTGCCAGCAGCTCTCAGGGGGGGCATGGCAATGAGCAGTTCTTC.

This clonotype has at least ten counts. The V and J genes are TRBV7-2 and TRBJ2-1; D unclear. Trimming left V 5 bases short and J 6 bases short, with 17 bases between. The germline gives CDR1 SGHTA, CDR2 FQGNSA. The CDR3 covers 15 residues. DNA of the CDR3: TGTGCCAGCAGCCCGACTTCCTCCCGGACCAATGAGCAGTTCTTC. Amino acid sequence: CASSPTSSRTNEQFF.

This clonotype has ten or more counts. This chain uses TRBV4-1 with TRBJ1-6, with 10 bases identical to TRBD1. Germline V CDR1 and CDR2: MGHRA, YSYEKL. The CDR3 covers 15 residues. The V gene end was trimmed by 5 bases and the J gene end by 10 bases; junction bases not matched to a gene: 8. CDR3: CASSFRDRGESPLHF. The CDR3 bases are TGCGCCAGCAGCTTCCGGGACAGGGGCGAATCACCCCTCCACTTT.

The chain couples TRBV6-6 to TRBJ2-2; D is perhaps TRBD1 (6 bases). V lost 5 bases and J lost 7, with 14 bases in between. Germline V gene data show CDR1 as MNHNY and CDR2 as SVGAGI (reference sequence). The CDR3 consists of 14 residues. CDR3 sequence: CASSQTGPHGELFF. DNA for the CDR3: TGTGCCAGCAGTCAGACAGGTCCGCACGGGGAGCTGTTTTTT.

The J gene is TRBJ2-7, the V gene TRBV7-2, with D maybe TRBD2 (5 bases). Looked up from germline, CDR1 is SGHTA and CDR2 is FQGNSA. CDR3 length: 14 amino acids. V was shortened by 1 base and J by 2 bases, with 9 bases between the two germline ends. CDR3 region: CASSLESGTYEQYF. CDR3 bases: TGTGCCAGCAGCTTAGAAAGCGGCACCTACGAGCAGTACTTC.

At least ten counts were recorded for this clonotype. This chain uses TRBV4-3 with TRBJ1-2, with 7 bases that match TRBD1. Trimming cost V 4 bases and J 4 bases; bases outside gene matches: 9. CDR3 length equals 15 residues. Germline loops: CDR1 LGHNA, CDR2 YSLEER. CDR3 sequence reads: CASSPEGGMIYGYTF. In DNA form, the CDR3 reads TGCGCCAGCAGCCCAGAAGGGGGCATGATCTATGGCTACACCTTC.

This clonotype was found many times. This sequence joins TRBV7-2 and TRBJ2-7; D is perhaps TRBD2 (7 bases). Germline loops: CDR1 SGHTA, CDR2 FQGNSA. The CDR3 spans 16 residues. Trimming took off 3 bases at V and 1 base at J, with 16 bases between the two ends. CDR3 loop: CASSFRGGQSSYEQYF. The CDR3 DNA sequence: TGTGCCAGCAGCTTTAGGGGGGGTCAGAGTTCCTACGAGCAGTACTTC.